This entry lists 28 T cell receptor beta chains sequenced from one sample in a study of post-analysis software for immune sequencing data. Findings and caveats of the study: A few TRBV segments were significantly more frequent in patients than in controls. TRBV5-6, TRBV5-1 and TRBV20-1 were among these segments.

Libraries were made from TCR beta cDNA, and they carried unique molecular identifiers. Via MiXCR, TCRdb re-called the PCR reads, giving one row per CDR3 protein. The sample holds 350,000 to 450,000 distinct CDR3 sequences, less than 40% seen once. No cognate antigen is known for these TCRs. The sequencing sample was made of blood. The receptors come from a girl aged 10-17 years with multiple sclerosis.

The chain uses TRBV29-1 and TRBJ1-2, with D perhaps TRBD1 (6 bases). Trimming left V 0 bases short and J 4 bases short, with 12 bases between. CDR1 and CDR2 (germline): SQVTM, ANQGSEA. The CDR3 is made up of 14 amino acids. The CDR3 region has the DNA TGCAGCGTTGAAGATAGGACAGACGGCTATGGCTACACCTTC. It translates to CSVEDRTDGYGYTF.

The chain links TRBV6-6 to TRBJ1-1, with 8 bases that match TRBD1. The length of the CDR3 is 15 residues. Looked up from germline, CDR1 is MNHNY and CDR2 is SVGAGI (reference sequence). V lost 0 bases, J lost 7 bases, and 7 bases stayed unmatched. The DNA of the CDR3 is TGTGCCAGCAGTTACTCGGGCAGGGGGCAGGGTGAAGCTTTCTTT. This codes for CASSYSGRGQGEAFF.

The chain employs TRBV3-1 and TRBJ2-3; no clear D gene. CDR1 is LGHDT and CDR2 is YNNKEL in the germline V gene (reference sequence). V lost 4 bases and J 8 bases, leaving 13 bases between the germline ends. The CDR3 is 13 amino acids. In nucleotides, the CDR3 is TGTGCCAGCAGCCCAAACGGCGATTTTACGCAGTATTTT. It codes for CASSPNGDFTQYF.

There are a few counts of this clonotype. The chain uses TRBV7-9 and TRBJ2-7; D unclear. The closer fit of TRBJ2-5 to the DNA end suggests the J call may be wrong. Germline assignment: CDR1 SEHNR and CDR2 FQNEAQ (reference sequence). The CDR3 has 13 amino acids. DNA for the CDR3: TGTGCCAGCAGCCTAGTCGATGGTGAGACCCAGTACTTC. Protein: CASSLVDGETQYF.

The chain joins TRBV9 to TRBJ2-6, with D uncertain. Per the germline V gene, CDR1 is SGDLS and CDR2 is YYNGEE. This CDR3 has 15 amino acids. V was shortened by 6 bases and J by 3 bases, with 13 bases between the two germline ends. The CDR3 DNA reads TGTGCCAGCACCAATCCCGGTCTTGGGGCCAACGTCCTGACTTTC. Translation: CASTNPGLGANVLTF.

The J gene is TRBJ2-7, the V gene TRBV20-1; maybe TRBD1 (6 bases). The V and J ends lost 4 bases and 5 bases respectively, with 12 bases between them. The CDR3 has 12 amino acids. Germline lookup yields CDR1 DFQATT and CDR2 SNEGSKA (reference sequence). CDR3 sequence (DNA): TGCAGTGCTACAGGACAGTACGACGAGCAGTACTTC. This gives the protein CSATGQYDEQYF.

This chain connects TRBV20-1 to TRBJ2-5, with 15 nucleotides matching TRBD2. V lost 5 bases, J lost 5 bases, and 6 bases stayed unmatched. CDR1 and CDR2 from the germline V gene are DFQATT and SNEGSKA (reference sequence). CDR3 length equals 15 residues. The CDR3 coding sequence is TGCAGTGCTTGGGGACTAGCGGGGGGCTGGGAGACCCAGTACTTC. Translating it yields CSAWGLAGGWETQYF.

This clonotype was found a few times. The chain employs TRBV27 and TRBJ2-3, with 8 bases matching TRBD1. The CDR3 loop spans 16 amino acids. J gave up 5 bases and V 4 bases, and 11 bases lay outside the gene matches. Germline V gives CDR1 MNHEY, CDR2 SMNVEV (reference sequence). CDR3 loop: CASSSNSGGALDTQYF. CDR3 in DNA: TGTGCCAGCAGTTCCAACTCAGGGGGCGCGTTAGATACGCAGTATTTT.

This clonotype was observed a handful of times. J is TRBJ2-3 and V is TRBV15, with 7 nucleotides matching TRBD1. Germline V lookup: CDR1 LNHNV, CDR2 YYDKDF (reference sequence). J gave up 6 bases and V 9 bases, and 9 bases lay outside the gene matches. This CDR3 is 13 amino acids long. The CDR3 nucleotides read TGTGCCACTCGACAGGGAAATTTGGATACGCAGTATTTT. It yields the protein CATRQGNLDTQYF.

This sequence joins TRBV18 and TRBJ2-7; D not certain. The CDR3 consists of 14 residues. Trimming shortened V by 4 bases and J by 3 bases, and 13 bases separated the two germline ends. The germline V gene encodes CDR1 KGHSH and CDR2 LQKENI. CDR3 DNA: TGTGCCAGCTCACTCAGCGCCGATAACTACGAGCAGTACTTC. Translation: CASSLSADNYEQYF.

The chain carries TRBV7-9 and TRBJ2-7, with 7 bases identical to TRBD2. Germline lookup yields CDR1 SEHNR and CDR2 FQNEAQ (reference sequence). The CDR3 sequence is 15 residues long. Losses at the gene ends were 5 bases for V and 2 bases for J; bases not matched to a gene: 9. The CDR3: CASSPGRKEAYEQYF. DNA of the CDR3: TGTGCCAGCAGCCCCGGGAGGAAAGAGGCCTACGAGCAGTACTTC.

Note on this clonotype: This clone may be a read error of a much larger clone one base away. The chain carries TRBV20-1 and TRBJ2-1; weak D call: TRBD2 (5 bases). CDR1 and CDR2 from the germline V gene are DFQATT and SNEGSKA (reference sequence). The V and J ends lost 3 bases and 9 bases respectively, with 12 bases between them. The CDR3 has 12 residues. The CDR3: CSASGESSEQFF. In nucleotides, the CDR3 is TGCAGTGCTAGCGGGGAGAGTAGTGAGCAGTTCTTC.

About this clonotype: Its ends do not fully match the called genes, so a read error is possible. The chain combines TRBV20-1 with TRBJ1-1, with D possibly being TRBD1 (6 bases). The CDR3 contains 14 residues. Germline assignment: CDR1 DFQATT and CDR2 SNEGSKA (reference sequence). The DNA of the CDR3 is TGCAGTGCTACAACAGCCACACGGGACACTGACGCTTTCTTT. The encoded protein is CSATTATRDTDAFF.

This clonotype was seen a few times. This chain uses TRBV12-3 or TRBV12-4 with TRBJ2-3, with a possible D match to TRBD1 (6 bases). The CDR3 extends over 18 amino acids. The V and J ends lost 5 bases and 1 base respectively, with 22 bases between them. CDR3 amino acids: CASSPPGGGPRGTDTQYF. The CDR3 nucleotides are TGTGCCAGCAGTCCTCCTGGGGGCGGACCTAGAGGCACAGATACGCAGTATTTT.

This clonotype came up a few times. This chain uses TRBV7-2 with TRBJ2-5; D remains ambiguous. The J call is in doubt because the DNA end fits TRBJ2-7 better. The CDR3 consists of 15 residues. CDR1 is SGHTA and CDR2 is FQGNSA in the germline V gene. DNA of the CDR3: TGTGCCAGCAGCCTGCGAGGCCAGGACCTTTACGAGCAGTACTTC. Translation gives CASSLRGQDLYEQYF.

This clonotype was counted between two and nine times. The chain recombines TRBV10-3 with TRBJ2-3; TRBD1 matches at 7 bases. Germline V CDR1 and CDR2: ENHRY, SYGVKD. This CDR3 has 14 residues. J gave up 3 bases and V 2 bases, and 2 bases lay outside the gene matches. The CDR3 spells CAISERTGTDTQYF. CDR3 nucleotides: TGTGCCATCAGTGAGAGGACAGGAACAGATACGCAGTATTTT.

The V call is TRBV29-1, the J call TRBJ1-4; D remains ambiguous. Trimming took off 0 bases at V and 2 bases at J, with 7 bases between the two ends. The CDR3 has 14 amino acids. CDR1 is SQVTM and CDR2 is ANQGSEA in the germline V gene. The CDR3 DNA reads as TGCAGCGTTGAAGATCCGGGGACTAATGAAAAACTGTTTTTT. This sequence encodes CSVEDPGTNEKLFF. The full variable domain, its missing parts supplied by reference TRBV29-1 and TRBJ1-4, is SAVISQKPSRDICQRGTSLTIQCQVDSQVTMMFWYRQQPGQSLTLIATANQGSEATYESGFVIDKFPISRPNLTFSTLTVSNMSPEDSSIYLCSVEDPGTNEKLFFGSGTQLSVL.

A note on this clonotype: Compared with germline, one end of the junction differs, possibly owing to a read error. The DNA for the CDR3 is TGCGCCAGCAGCTTGACAGACAGCCCGAACACTGTAGCTTTCTTT. Translating gives CASSLTDSPNTVAFF. The chain combines TRBV5-1 with TRBJ1-1; a possible D gene is TRBD1 (5 bases). CDR3 length: 15 amino acids. CDR1 is SGHRS and CDR2 is YFSETQ in the germline V gene. The full variable domain, completed using reference TRBV5-1 and TRBJ1-1, is KAGVTQTPRYLIKTRGQQVTLSCSPISGHRSVSWYQQTPGQGLQFLFEYFSETQRNKGNFPGRFSGRQFSNSRSEMNVSTLELGDSALYLCASSLTDSPNTVAFFGQGTRLTVV.

To note about this clonotype: One end of the junction fails to match germline, which may point to a read error. The rearrangement links TRBV20-1 to TRBJ1-6, with D tentatively TRBD1 (6 bases). The CDR3 is 13 amino acids. Germline lookup yields CDR1 DFQATT and CDR2 SNEGSKA (reference sequence). The CDR3 spells CSARGIYNSPLHF. CDR3 nucleotides: TGCAGCGCTAGGGGGATCTATAATTCACCCCTCCACTTT.

As concerns this clonotype: One end of the junction is discordant with germline, which a read error may explain. This sequence joins TRBV18 and TRBJ2-5; TRBD1 agrees at 10 bases. The better agreement between TRBJ2-7 and the DNA end casts doubt on the J call. Germline V CDR1 and CDR2: KGHSH, LQKENI. There are 14 residues in the CDR3. The chain's CDR3 is CASPPRTGGYEQYF. CDR3 DNA: TGTGCCAGCCCACCACGGACAGGGGGCTACGAGCAGTACTTC.

V is TRBV28 and J is TRBJ1-2; no firm D call. The length of the CDR3 is 12 residues. Trimming stripped 6 bases from V and 6 bases from J, with 11 bases between. The germline CDR1 and CDR2 sequences are MDHEN and SYDVKM. This CDR3 is CASRDAGNGYTF. The CDR3 nucleotides read TGTGCCAGCAGAGACGCTGGGAATGGCTACACCTTC.

The genes are TRBV20-1 and TRBJ1-1; 9 bases fit TRBD1. CDR3 length equals 14 residues. The V segment lost 6 bases and the J segment 4 bases; nucleotides outside the gene matches: 9. Germline CDR1 and CDR2: DFQATT and SNEGSKA (reference sequence). CDR3 protein: CSARGTGTGTEAFF. DNA of the CDR3: TGCAGTGCCCGAGGGACAGGGACGGGCACTGAAGCTTTCTTT.

Concerning this clonotype itself: A junction end diverges from the germline sequence, so it may reflect a read error. V usage is TRBV5-1 and J usage is TRBJ2-1; 14 nucleotides agree with TRBD2. The CDR3 has 18 amino acids. Germline V gives CDR1 SGHRS, CDR2 YFSETQ. CDR3 nucleotide sequence: TGCGCCAGTAGCTTGGGGACTAGCGGGGGCCCCGAGTTAAATGAGCAGTTCTTC. Its protein product is CASSLGTSGGPELNEQFF. Full variable domain (missing parts from reference TRBV5-1 and TRBJ2-1): KAGVTQTPRYLIKTRGQQVTLSCSPISGHRSVSWYQQTPGQGLQFLFEYFSETQRNKGNFPGRFSGRQFSNSRSEMNVSTLELGDSALYLCASSLGTSGGPELNEQFFGPGTRLTVL.

A few counts support this clonotype. This sequence joins TRBV5-5 and TRBJ2-7, with D possibly matching TRBD1 (5 bases). The germline gives CDR1 SGHKS, CDR2 YYEKEE (reference sequence). Trimming pared 3 bases from V and 3 bases from J, leaving 16 bases between. The CDR3 is 15 amino acids. The chain's CDR3 is CASSSNWQGGYEQYF. CDR3 DNA: TGTGCCAGCAGCTCCAACTGGCAGGGCGGCTACGAGCAGTACTTC.

This chain connects TRBV20-1 to TRBJ2-3, with D uncertain. Germline values: CDR1 DFQATT, CDR2 SNEGSKA (reference sequence). The CDR3 is 12 amino acids. Trimming left V 6 bases short and J 7 bases short, with 14 bases between. The CDR3 sequence: CSAPMIGYTQYF. The CDR3 nucleotides are TGCAGTGCCCCTATGATTGGGTATACGCAGTATTTT.

The V gene is TRBV6-6, the J gene TRBJ2-3; possible D gene TRBD2, 5 bases. Per the germline V gene, CDR1 is MNHNY and CDR2 is SVGAGI (reference sequence). Trimming took 6 bases from V and 0 from J, leaving 19 bases between them. The CDR3 runs 17 residues. As DNA, the CDR3 is TGTGCCAGCAGGACACTTTTAACGGGGATAAGCACAGATACGCAGTATTTT. This gives the protein CASRTLLTGISTDTQYF.

This clonotype has a handful of counts. The J gene is TRBJ1-2, the V gene TRBV20-1; D is unclear. V dropped 3 bases and J dropped 8 bases, with 10 bases sitting between them. There are 11 residues in the CDR3. CDR1 and CDR2 (germline): DFQATT, SNEGSKA (reference sequence). This CDR3 is CSASLMGGYTF. The CDR3 DNA follows: TGCAGTGCTAGCTTGATGGGGGGCTACACCTTC.

The chain couples TRBV12-3 or TRBV12-4 to TRBJ1-2, with D possibly matching TRBD1 (5 bases). This CDR3 is built from 14 residues. Trimming pared 3 bases from V and 4 bases from J, leaving 12 bases between. As DNA, the CDR3 is TGTGCCAGCAGTTTTGTAGGGGCGAGCTATGGCTACACCTTC. This gives the protein CASSFVGASYGYTF.